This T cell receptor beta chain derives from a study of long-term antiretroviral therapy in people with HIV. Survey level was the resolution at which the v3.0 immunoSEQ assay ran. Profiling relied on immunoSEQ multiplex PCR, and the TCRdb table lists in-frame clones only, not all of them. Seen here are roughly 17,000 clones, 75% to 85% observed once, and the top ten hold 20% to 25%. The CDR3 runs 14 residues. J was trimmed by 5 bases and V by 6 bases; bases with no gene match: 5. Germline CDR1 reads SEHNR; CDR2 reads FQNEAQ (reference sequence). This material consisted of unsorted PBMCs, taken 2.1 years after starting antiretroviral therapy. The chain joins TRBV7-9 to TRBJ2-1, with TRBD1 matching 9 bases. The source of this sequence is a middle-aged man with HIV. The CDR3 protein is CASRPDRGHNEQFF. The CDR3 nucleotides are TGTGCCAGCAGACCGGACAGGGGCCACAATGAGCAGTTCTTC.